These T cell receptor beta chains were read from a single sample in a study of T cells in Graves' hyperthyroidism and ophthalmopathy. TCRdb analysed the multiplex PCR reads with MiXCR anew, one entry per CDR3 protein. The sample lists 730,000 or so distinct CDR3 sequences; roughly 20% were seen once. Sequenced sample: blood. These receptors were taken from a woman aged 45-65 years with Graves' hyperthyroidism that later progressed to Graves' ophthalmopathy. Each CDR3 is given with its conserved first and last residue. Fields, in order: V gene, J gene, clone size, D gene, CDR3 DNA, CDR3 protein. D genes are given only for firm matches. Size tells how often a clone was seen (once, few, many) or the class of an expanded clone, and some rows leave it out.

>TRBV30|TRBJ1-1|many|TRBD1
TGTGCCTGGAGTGCGACAGGGGGGACTGAAGCTTTCTTT
CAWSATGGTEAFF
>TRBV20-1|TRBJ2-6|few|NA
TGCAGTGCCACAACCTCACCCTCAGGGATTGGGGCCAACGTCCTGACTTTC
CSATTSPSGIGANVLTF
>TRBV9|TRBJ2-3|NA|NA
TGTGCCAGCAGCGTAGCCAAGACGGGCACAGATACGCAGTATTTT
CASSVAKTGTDTQYF
>TRBV6-2/TRBV6-3|TRBJ2-2|NA|NA
TGTGCCAGCAGTTACTTGGTGGCGAACACCGGGGAGCTGTTTTTT
CASSYLVANTGELFF
>TRBV30|TRBJ1-2|NA|NA
TGTGCCTGGAGTGGTGGTCGAGGGAAGGGCTACACCTTC
CAWSGGRGKGYTF
>TRBV19|TRBJ1-5|few|NA
TGTGCCAGTAGTTATCCGGGGGGCTCGGAACGCAATCAGCCCCAGCATTTT
CASSYPGGSERNQPQHF
>TRBV5-4|TRBJ2-1|NA|TRBD2
TGTGCCAGCAGCGCCCCCTCTAGCGGGGGGCGAAATGAGCAGTTCTTC
CASSAPSSGGRNEQFF
>TRBV29-1|TRBJ1-4|NA|TRBD1
TGCAGCGCAGAGACAGGGTATAATGAAAAACTGGTTTTT
CSAETGYNEKLVF
>TRBV27|TRBJ2-5|few|TRBD2
TGTGCCAGCAGTTTGGTTCGGGGGGTAGGTGAAGAGACCCAGTACTTC
CASSLVRGVGEETQYF
>TRBV6-1|TRBJ2-5|many|TRBD1
TGTGCCAGCAGAGGACAGGGGCGAGAGACCCAGTACTTC
CASRGQGRETQYF
>TRBV2|TRBJ1-2|many|NA
TGTGCCAGCAGTACGCCGACAGGATATGGCTACACCTTC
CASSTPTGYGYTF
>TRBV2|TRBJ2-1|many|TRBD2
TGTGCCAGCAGCGGGACTAGCGGGGGGGGAAAGCAGTTCTTC
CASSGTSGGGKQFF
>TRBV12-3/TRBV12-4|TRBJ1-5|few|TRBD1
TGTGCCAGCAGTTTAACCGGGACAGGGGTATTTAATCAGCCCCAGCATTTT
CASSLTGTGVFNQPQHF
>TRBV6-2/TRBV6-3|TRBJ2-3|few|NA
TGTGCCAGCACCAGGGGGGGGGCCCTCACAGATACGCAGTATTTT
CASTRGGALTDTQYF
>TRBV6-5|TRBJ2-7|few|TRBD1
TGTGCCAGCAGTTACTCCCGGACAGGGGGATACTACGAGCAGTACTTC
CASSYSRTGGYYEQYF
>TRBV6-1|TRBJ1-5|NA|TRBD1
TGTGCCAGCATCTCCCTAACCGGGACAGGGGGCAATCAGCCCCAGCATTTT
CASISLTGTGGNQPQHF
>TRBV3-1|TRBJ1-6|many|NA
TGTGCCAGCAGCCAGGGCCAGGGTCGGGTTTATAATTCACCCCTCCACTTT
CASSQGQGRVYNSPLHF
>TRBV6-1|TRBJ2-4|few|TRBD2
TGTGCCAGCAGTGAACGTAGCGGGGGTTGGAACATTCAGTACTTC
CASSERSGGWNIQYF
>TRBV27|TRBJ2-3|many|TRBD1
TGTGCCAGCAGCCCCCCCAGGGGGAAGGAGATGGATACGCAGTATTTT
CASSPPRGKEMDTQYF
>TRBV7-9|TRBJ2-3|many|TRBD2
TGTGCCAGCAGCATCGGGACTAGCGGGGGCACAGATACGCAGTATTTT
CASSIGTSGGTDTQYF
>TRBV7-8|TRBJ2-2|NA|NA
TGTGCCAGCAGCTTTACCCCCACGGGGATATCTGGGGAGCTGTTTTTT
CASSFTPTGISGELFF
>TRBV9|TRBJ1-4|NA|TRBD1
TGTGCCAGCAGCGTGTCAGGACAGGTCATTGGTGAAAAACTGTTTTTT
CASSVSGQVIGEKLFF
>TRBV20-1|TRBJ1-5|many|NA
TGCAGTGCCTCACAGGGAAATCAGCCCCAGCATTTT
CSASQGNQPQHF
>TRBV19|TRBJ2-3|NA|NA
TGTGCCAGTAGTATTGACGGCAGTGTTGGTGATACGCAGTATTTT
CASSIDGSVGDTQYF
>TRBV3-1|TRBJ1-2|few|NA
TGTGCCAGCAGCCCAGGGCAGGCCGGTGGCTACACCTTC
CASSPGQAGGYTF
>TRBV7-2|TRBJ2-7|few|NA
TGTGCCAGCAGCTTAGGGACCTTTCGGGAGCAGTACTTC
CASSLGTFREQYF
>TRBV3-1|TRBJ1-3|few|NA
TGTGCCAGCAGCCATGAGGTGGAAGGTTTAGGTGGAAACACCATATATTTT
CASSHEVEGLGGNTIYF
>TRBV20-1|TRBJ1-2|NA|NA
TGCAGTGCCGAGCCCAGGGCAACTAACTATGGCTACACCTTC
CSAEPRATNYGYTF
>TRBV25-1|TRBJ1-2|NA|NA
TGTGCCAGCAGTGAATATACAAGGGCGGACGGCTACACCTTC
CASSEYTRADGYTF
>TRBV7-8|TRBJ1-3|NA|NA
TGTGCCAGCAGCTTACAAATAAGGAGCTCTGGAAACACCATATATTTT
CASSLQIRSSGNTIYF
>TRBV12-3/TRBV12-4|TRBJ2-7|many|TRBD1
TGTGCCAGCAGTTTGGGACAGATTTACGAGCAGTACTTC
CASSLGQIYEQYF
>TRBV20-1|TRBJ1-1|many|NA
TGCAGTGCTAGAGATCTGGGTCTCATGAACACTGAAGCTTTCTTT
CSARDLGLMNTEAFF
>TRBV7-9|TRBJ2-6|few|NA
TGTGCCAGCAGCTCCGGGGACGGGACTTCTGGGGCCAACGTCCTGACTTTC
CASSSGDGTSGANVLTF
>TRBV27|TRBJ1-1|once|NA
TGTGCCAGCATGCGGGGAACGAACACTGAAGCTTTCTTT
CASMRGTNTEAFF
>TRBV12-3/TRBV12-4|TRBJ1-2|few|NA
TGTGCCAGCAGTTTTGTCGGGGAAGCCACCTTC
CASSFVGEATF
>TRBV12-3/TRBV12-4|TRBJ1-5|many|NA
TGTGCCAGCAGTTTAACACAGAATCAGCCCCAGCATTTT
CASSLTQNQPQHF
>TRBV3-1|TRBJ2-2|few|TRBD2
TGTGCCAGCAGCCAAATTAGCGGGGGGAACACCGGGGAGCTGTTTTTT
CASSQISGGNTGELFF
>TRBV3-1|TRBJ1-1|many|NA
TGTGCCAGCAGCCTCATACGGAACACTGAAGCTTTCTTT
CASSLIRNTEAFF
>TRBV3-1|TRBJ2-5|many|TRBD2
TGTGCCAGCAGCCCCCCCCTAGGGAGGGTGAATGGAGAGACCCAGTACTTC
CASSPPLGRVNGETQYF